This TCR beta chain emerged from a study of regulatory T cells in long-lasting Graves disease. Study results and caveats: Whereas about a thousand public clonotypes were shared by new patients, persistent patients shared more, at around 2,700. Having only a small sample size may have limited accuracy.

This clonotype showed up many times. Antigen unknown. Relying on iRepertoire HTBI primers and Arm-PCR of CDR3 regions, the team built TCR beta libraries. TCRdb redid the calling of the multiplex PCR reads with MiXCR, one entry per CDR3 protein. The sample carries around 400,000 distinct CDR3 sequences, 15% to 19% recorded once. The time point: newly diagnosed GD, antithyroid drugs for less than 3 months. Generation of the TCR library employed RNA extracted from PBMCs. It was American Thyroid Association guidelines that determined Graves' disease diagnosis. Sample: peripheral blood mononuclear cells (PBMCs), taken at new diagnosis, from a patient treated with antithyroid drugs. The TCR was taken from a female donor with Graves disease.

As DNA, the CDR3 is TGCAGTGCTAGATCCGGACTAGCGGGAGGGAATGAGCAGTTCTTC. This codes for CSARSGLAGGNEQFF. The J gene is TRBJ2-1, the V gene TRBV20-1; 15 bases map to TRBD2. The V segment lost 2 bases and the J segment 7 bases; nucleotides outside the gene matches: 3. Germline V CDR1 and CDR2: DFQATT, SNEGSKA (reference sequence). CDR3 length equals 15 residues.